These T cell receptor beta chains were read from a single sample in a study of T cells after yellow fever vaccination. One entry per CDR3 protein results from TCRdb running MiXCR on the 5' RACE reads. The repertoire consists of some 300,000 distinct CDR3 sequences, with less than 9.5% occurring once and the leading ten covering approximately 3.5%. This specimen was CD4+ T cells sorted from PBMCs, taken 5 days after the yellow fever booster vaccination. The source of these receptors is a man between 18 and 35 years old who received the YFV17D yellow fever vaccine. Each CDR3 is given with its conserved first and last residue. Each record gives: clone size, J gene, D gene, V gene, CDR3 protein, CDR3 DNA. D genes are given only for firm matches. For some rows the clone size is stated as once, few or many, or as a class when expanded; others skip it.

many	TRBJ2-5	TRBD2	TRBV7-7	CASSGLAGPEETQYF	TGTGCCAGCAGCGGATTAGCGGGGCCTGAAGAGACCCAGTACTTC
.	TRBJ1-5	.	TRBV20-1	CSASVDQPQHF	TGCAGTGCTTCAGTCGATCAGCCCCAGCATTTT
.	TRBJ1-4	.	TRBV28	CASSPMGRNEKLFF	TGTGCCAGCAGTCCCATGGGACGTAATGAAAAACTGTTTTTT
many	TRBJ2-7	TRBD1	TRBV12-3/TRBV12-4	CASSPDRVPYEQYF	TGTGCCAGCAGTCCCGACAGGGTCCCCTACGAGCAGTACTTC
few	TRBJ1-1	TRBD1	TRBV12-3/TRBV12-4	CASTTRTGNTEAFF	TGTGCCAGCACCACCAGGACAGGGAACACTGAAGCTTTCTTT
many	TRBJ2-3	.	TRBV7-9	CASGPRGFGTDTQYF	TGTGCCAGCGGTCCGAGAGGTTTTGGGACAGATACGCAGTATTTT
.	TRBJ2-1	.	TRBV12-3/TRBV12-4	CASSWGGIYNEQFF	TGTGCCAGCAGTTGGGGTGGGATTTACAATGAGCAGTTCTTC
many	TRBJ2-7	TRBD2	TRBV10-2	CASRTSGAYEQYF	TGCGCCAGCAGAACTAGCGGGGCCTACGAGCAGTACTTC
.	TRBJ2-2	.	TRBV2	CASSEAWAGELFF	TGTGCCAGCAGTGAAGCGTGGGCCGGGGAGCTGTTTTTT
.	TRBJ1-5	TRBD1	TRBV12-3/TRBV12-4	CASSGQGQINQPQHF	TGTGCCAGCAGCGGACAGGGGCAAATCAATCAGCCCCAGCATTTT
many	TRBJ1-1	.	TRBV4-2	CASSDVLRAFF	TGTGCCAGCAGCGATGTCTTACGAGCTTTCTTT
few	TRBJ2-1	TRBD2	TRBV11-3	CASSRGGGTRDEQFF	TGTGCCAGCAGCCGCGGCGGGGGAACCCGTGATGAGCAGTTCTTC
many	TRBJ2-3	TRBD2	TRBV4-2	CASSQRTSQSAGTQYF	TGTGCCAGCAGCCAAAGGACTAGTCAATCTGCTGGTACGCAGTATTTT
.	TRBJ2-3	.	TRBV5-1	CASSWRPGEGADTQYF	TGCGCCAGCAGCTGGAGACCGGGGGAAGGGGCAGATACGCAGTATTTT
many	TRBJ2-1	.	TRBV20-1	CSALGIEEQFF	TGCAGTGCTCTAGGAATCGAGGAGCAGTTCTTC